This T cell receptor beta chain was sequenced in a study of cytomegalovirus exposure and HLA in healthy donors. The PCR employed 60 Vbeta primers together with 13 Jbeta primers. Profiling relied on immunoSEQ multiplex PCR, and the TCRdb table lists in-frame clones only, not all of them. This table has about 140,000 clones, approximately 57% appearing once. CDR1 and CDR2 (germline): GTSNPN, SVGIG (reference sequence). The CDR3 covers 11 residues. The V and J ends lost 8 bases and 7 bases, in that order; junction bases with no gene match: 3. Worth noting for this clone: The antigen remains unidentified.

Study-level points and caveats: Analyzed later, association rates of TCRs varied across HLA loci, with DRB1 most and HLA-C fewest. In a later analysis, an Asian-associated ancestry cluster reportedly showed fewer N-insertions than the 666-donor mean. Most CMV-associated TCR beta chains appeared HLA-restricted in a later analysis. In vitro work confirmed that a few CMV-associated chains recognize CMV antigens.

Sequencing used PBMCs. The chain carries TRBV30 and TRBJ1-2, with 11 bases identical to TRBD1. The receptor's source is a male donor in good health and CMV-seronegative. The CDR3 protein is CAGQGAIGYTF. The CDR3 DNA is TGTGCCGGACAGGGGGCAATTGGCTACACCTTC.